This section outlines one T cell receptor (beta chain) sequence together with its context. The antigen is unknown. The sample originates from a study of cytomegalovirus exposure and HLA in healthy donors. General study points: A later analysis found TCR association rates differed by HLA locus, highest for DRB1 and lowest for HLA-C. TCR beta chain V- and J-gene trimming was linked, in a later analysis, to a missense variant in DCLRE1C.

The germline CDR1 and CDR2 sequences are SGHRS and YFSETQ. The V gene end was trimmed by 3 bases and the J gene end by 4 bases; junction bases not matched to a gene: 1. The CDR3 contains 14 residues. PCR was performed using 60 Vbeta and 13 Jbeta primers. Assay used: immunoSEQ multiplex PCR; TCRdb lists only in-frame clones, some missing. The sample carries about 190,000 clones, 83% recorded once. The receptor's source is a man aged 45-65 years in good health and CMV-seronegative. The chain has TRBV5-1 and TRBJ2-5, with 12 bases aligning to TRBD2. The sequencing sample was made of PBMCs. The CDR3 DNA reads TGCGCCAGCAGCTGGGGACTAGCGGGAGAGACCCAGTACTTC. Translation gives CASSWGLAGETQYF.